This T cell receptor (beta chain) was profiled in a study of cytomegalovirus exposure and HLA in healthy donors. Overall study results and limits: For most TCR sequences rarity was the rule, although some public TCRs occurred in many donors. The authors listed some 160 TCR beta chains as cytomegalovirus-associated. As confirmed in vitro, three CMV-associated chains were specific for CMV antigens.

From the roughly 120-subject validation cohort, which was separate from the approximately 670-subject first cohort, the donors were drawn. As to this clone: The antigen is not known.

Trimming cost V 6 bases and J 1 base; bases outside gene matches: 6. CDR1 is SGHDT and CDR2 is YYEEEE in the germline V gene. This CDR3 comprises 15 residues. Assay used: immunoSEQ multiplex PCR; TCRdb lists only in-frame clones, some missing. The sample includes hundreds of thousands of clones, just over 85% of them seen just once. This sequence originates from a woman aged 18-35 years in good health and CMV-seronegative. Material: PBMCs. This chain connects TRBV5-6 to TRBJ1-2; TRBD1 matches 10 bases. The CDR3 sequence: CASNGDRGNNYGYTF. The CDR3 DNA is TGTGCCAGCAACGGGGACAGGGGAAATAACTATGGCTACACCTTC.